This T cell receptor (beta chain) appears in the sequencing data of a study of blood T cell repertoires in COVID-19. Overall study context: Material from acute and convalescent COVID-19 was sourced from the United States, Italy and Spain.

Using immunoSEQ multiplex PCR, the repertoire was profiled, and TCRdb retains in-frame clones only, with some absent. The top ten clones hold 25% to 30% of a sample with about 71,000 clones, around 80% of them seen once. The CDR3 covers 15 residues. Germline CDR1 is KGHSH and CDR2 is LQKENI. The V gene end was trimmed by 5 bases and the J gene end by 3 bases; junction bases not matched to a gene: 6. The chain joins TRBV18 to TRBJ2-7, with 11 bases matching TRBD1. Material: peripheral blood. The sequence was collected from a woman of 80 years or more with active or convalescent COVID-19. The CDR3 region is CASSSAGTGGYEQYF. Written as DNA, the CDR3 is TGTGCCAGCTCATCTGCCGGGACAGGGGGCTACGAGCAGTACTTC.